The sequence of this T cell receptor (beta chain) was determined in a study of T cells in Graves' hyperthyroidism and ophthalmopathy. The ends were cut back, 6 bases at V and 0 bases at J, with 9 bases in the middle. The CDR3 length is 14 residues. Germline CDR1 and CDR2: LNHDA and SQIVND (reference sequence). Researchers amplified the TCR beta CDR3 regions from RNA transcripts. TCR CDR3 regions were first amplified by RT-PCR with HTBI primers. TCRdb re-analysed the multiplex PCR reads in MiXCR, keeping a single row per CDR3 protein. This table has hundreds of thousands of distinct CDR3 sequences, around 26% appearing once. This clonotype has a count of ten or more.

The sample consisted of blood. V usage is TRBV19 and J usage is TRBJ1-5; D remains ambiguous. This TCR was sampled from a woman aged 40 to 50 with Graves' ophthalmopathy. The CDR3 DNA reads TGTGCCAGTAGGGGCAGGTTTAGCAATCAGCCCCAGCATTTT. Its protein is CASRGRFSNQPQHF.